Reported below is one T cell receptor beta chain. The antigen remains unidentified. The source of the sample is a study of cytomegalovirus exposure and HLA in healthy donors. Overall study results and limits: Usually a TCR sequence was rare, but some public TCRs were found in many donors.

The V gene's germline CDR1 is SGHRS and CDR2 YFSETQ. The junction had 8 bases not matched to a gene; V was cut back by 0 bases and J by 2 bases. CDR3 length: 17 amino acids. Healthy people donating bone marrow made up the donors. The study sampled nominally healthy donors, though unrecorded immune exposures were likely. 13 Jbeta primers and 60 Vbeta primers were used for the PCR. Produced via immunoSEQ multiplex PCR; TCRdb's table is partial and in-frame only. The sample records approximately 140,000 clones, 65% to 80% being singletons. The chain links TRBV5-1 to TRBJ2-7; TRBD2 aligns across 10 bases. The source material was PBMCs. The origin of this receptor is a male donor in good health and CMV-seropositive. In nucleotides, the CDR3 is TGCGCCAGCAGCTTGGGGTCTAGCGGGAGCCGCGCCTACGAGCAGTACTTC. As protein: CASSLGSSGSRAYEQYF. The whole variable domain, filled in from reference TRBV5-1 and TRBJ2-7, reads KAGVTQTPRYLIKTRGQQVTLSCSPISGHRSVSWYQQTPGQGLQFLFEYFSETQRNKGNFPGRFSGRQFSNSRSEMNVSTLELGDSALYLCASSLGSSGSRAYEQYFGPGTRLTVT.